Following are 22 T cell receptor beta chains from one sample sequenced in a study of shared clonotypes between healthy human individuals. Here immunoSEQ multiplex PCR was the method, and the copy in TCRdb shows in-frame clones only, minus some. The table lists millions of clones, roughly 96% of them singletons, with 0.13% in the top ten. The sample consisted of naive CD4+ T cells sorted from blood. Indicated subset: CD45RA+ positively selected. All receptors come from a man aged 18 to 29 in good health.

This rearrangement joins TRBV4-3 to TRBJ1-5, with D possibly TRBD1 on 6 matching bases. Germline V gene sequence: CDR1 LGHNA, CDR2 YSLEER. The CDR3 runs 15 residues. Trimming shortened V by 1 base and J by 3 bases, and 10 bases separated the two germline ends. The CDR3 here is CASSQVWDNNQPQHF. The CDR3 DNA reads as TGCGCCAGCAGCCAAGTCTGGGACAACAATCAGCCCCAGCATTTT.

This chain joins TRBV5-1 and TRBJ2-3; 12 bases match TRBD2. Looked up from germline, CDR1 is SGHRS and CDR2 is YFSETQ. CDR3 length equals 16 residues. J was trimmed by 4 bases and V by 0 bases; bases with no gene match: 3. The CDR3 coding sequence is TGCGCCAGCAGCTTGGCGCTAGCGGGAGGGTCAGATACGCAGTATTTT. Its protein is CASSLALAGGSDTQYF.

The chain uses TRBV7-2 and TRBJ1-5, with D perhaps matching TRBD1 (5 bases). V lost 5 bases and J 6 bases, leaving 14 bases between the germline ends. The CDR3 is made up of 14 amino acids. Germline CDR1 reads SGHTA; CDR2 reads FQGNSA. Here the CDR3 reads CASSRGPTVQPQHF. CDR3 DNA sequence: TGTGCCAGCAGCCGAGGACCGACAGTTCAGCCCCAGCATTTT.

The chain combines TRBV9 with TRBJ2-1; 9 nucleotides align to TRBD1. CDR3 size: 17 residues. Trimming at V came to 3 bases and at J to 7 bases, leaving 14 bases not matched to a gene. Germline V lookup: CDR1 SGDLS, CDR2 YYNGEE. The CDR3 coding sequence is TGTGCCAGCAGCGCGCAATACAGGGGGCGATTTGTAAATGAGCAGTTCTTC. This encodes CASSAQYRGRFVNEQFF.

The CDR3 loop is CATTPRYQETQYF. CDR3 nucleotide sequence: TGTGCCACCACACCCAGGTACCAAGAGACCCAGTACTTC. The rearrangement joins TRBV2 to TRBJ2-5, with D unclear. This CDR3 is 13 amino acids long. Germline V lookup: CDR1 SNHLY, CDR2 FYNNEI. The germline V and J ends were trimmed by 10 bases and 0 bases, with 12 bases remaining between them.

The CDR3 reads CASSYGLLTEAFF. The CDR3 DNA sequence: TGTGCCAGCAGCTACGGACTTCTGACTGAAGCTTTCTTT. V gene TRBV14 combines with J gene TRBJ1-1, with D hard to call. V was shortened by 5 bases and J by 5 bases, with 12 bases between the two germline ends. In germline, CDR1 is SGHDN, CDR2 FVKESK. This CDR3 has 13 residues.

This clone was detected once. The chain couples TRBV4-2 to TRBJ1-3; maybe TRBD1 (5 bases). Germline assignment: CDR1 LGHNA and CDR2 YNFKEQ. Trimming left V 1 base short and J 9 bases short, with 7 bases between. The CDR3 runs 12 residues. The CDR3 spells CASSQGDFTIYF. The CDR3 DNA follows: TGTGCCAGCAGCCAAGGGGACTTCACCATATATTTT.

This chain connects TRBV5-1 to TRBJ2-2; tentatively, D is TRBD2 (6 bases). Looked up from germline, CDR1 is SGHRS and CDR2 is YFSETQ. The CDR3 loop spans 17 amino acids. V lost 3 bases, J lost 0 bases, and 15 bases lay in between. The CDR3 reads CASSSTLAGSNTGELFF. The CDR3, as DNA: TGCGCCAGCAGCTCCACCCTGGCGGGATCGAACACCGGGGAGCTGTTTTTT.

This clone came up once. V usage is TRBV30 and J usage is TRBJ2-3; TRBD2 matches 7 bases. The V gene end was trimmed by 0 bases and the J gene end by 1 base; junction bases not matched to a gene: 7. The V gene's germline CDR1 is GTSNPN and CDR2 SVGIG (reference sequence). CDR3 length: 16 residues. Here the CDR3 DNA reads TGTGCCTGGAGTGTACGTGGACTAGGGGGCACAGATACGCAGTATTTT. Amino acids: CAWSVRGLGGTDTQYF.

This chain uses TRBV5-6 with TRBJ2-3, with D hard to call. Germline CDR1 SGHDT, CDR2 YYEEEE. The CDR3 contains 14 residues. With 2 bases removed from V and 0 bases from J, the gap between germline ends came to 7 bases. The CDR3 DNA is TGTGCCAGCAGCTTTGCAAAAAGCACAGATACGCAGTATTTT. This encodes CASSFAKSTDTQYF.

The chain uses TRBV19 and TRBJ1-6; 8 bases align to TRBD1. Trimming at V came to 3 bases and at J to 4 bases, leaving 2 bases not matched to a gene. CDR1 is LNHDA, CDR2 SQIVND, per germline (reference sequence). The CDR3 covers 15 residues. This CDR3 is CASSMDRAYNSPLHF. CDR3 nucleotides: TGTGCCAGTAGTATGGACAGGGCTTATAATTCACCCCTCCACTTT.

This rearrangement joins TRBV28 to TRBJ2-3; 7 nucleotides align to TRBD2. The CDR3 has 14 residues. Germline CDR1 reads MDHEN; CDR2 reads SYDVKM. The J segment lost 0 bases and the V segment lost 8 bases, leaving 5 bases of the junction unmatched. This CDR3 reads CASRRGGSTDTQYF. The CDR3 DNA is TGTGCCAGCCGCCGGGGAGGGAGCACAGATACGCAGTATTTT.

This rearrangement joins TRBV7-2 to TRBJ2-5; 9 bases fit TRBD2. Unmatched junction bases numbered 5, after V lost 3 bases and J lost 0 bases. This CDR3 is built from 16 residues. CDR1 and CDR2 (germline): SGHTA, FQGNSA. CDR3 in DNA: TGTGCCAGCAGCTTGACTAGCGGAACCCACCAAGAGACCCAGTACTTC. This encodes CASSLTSGTHQETQYF. Looking up the rest from reference TRBV7-2 and TRBJ2-5 gives the full variable domain: GAGVSQSPSNKVTEKGKDVELRCDPISGHTALYWYRQSLGQGLEFLIYFQGNSAPDKSGLPSDRFSAERTGGSVSTLTIQRTQQEDSAVYLCASSLTSGTHQETQYFGPGTRLLVL.

The chain links TRBV19 to TRBJ2-6; a weak D match, TRBD2 (6 bases). V lost 3 bases, J lost 10 bases, and 16 bases lay in between. The germline V gene has CDR1 LNHDA and CDR2 SQIVND (reference sequence). The CDR3 length is 15 residues. DNA for the CDR3: TGTGCCAGTAGTATTGGAGGGTCTAGGGGTAACGTCCTGACTTTC. Residues: CASSIGGSRGNVLTF.

The chain combines TRBV27 with TRBJ2-1; D remains unclear. Trimming shortened V by 9 bases and J by 6 bases, and 9 bases separated the two germline ends. Germline V gene lookup returns CDR1 MNHEY and CDR2 SMNVEV (reference sequence). The length of the CDR3 is 11 residues. CDR3 protein: CASHRGNEQFF. CDR3 bases: TGTGCCAGTCATAGAGGCAATGAGCAGTTCTTC.

The genes are TRBV10-3 and TRBJ1-2; tentative D call: TRBD1 (6 bases). V lost 3 bases and J 6 bases, leaving 8 bases between the germline ends. Germline assignment: CDR1 ENHRY and CDR2 SYGVKD. The CDR3 totals 12 residues. The CDR3 DNA reads as TGTGCCATCAGTGATTCAGGGGATGGCTACACCTTC. Translated: CAISDSGDGYTF.

This chain joins TRBV7-9 and TRBJ2-1, with 8 positions matching TRBD1. This CDR3 has 15 amino acids. Germline CDR1 SEHNR, CDR2 FQNEAQ (reference sequence). V lost 1 base and J lost 5; bases outside the gene matches: 4. The CDR3 loop is CASSLGQGRDNEQFF. The CDR3 DNA follows: TGTGCCAGCAGCTTAGGACAGGGGCGAGACAATGAGCAGTTCTTC.

The chain recombines TRBV11-2 with TRBJ1-5; the match to TRBD1 covers 7 bases. CDR3 length: 13 residues. Germline V gene sequence: CDR1 SGHAT, CDR2 FQNNGV. The trim removed 4 bases at V and 4 bases at J, leaving 1 base unmatched. CDR3 bases: TGTGCCAGCAGCTCGACAGGGAATCAGCCCCAGCATTTT. Encoded protein: CASSSTGNQPQHF. Complete variable domain (other parts from reference TRBV11-2 and TRBJ1-5): EAGVAQSPRYKIIEKRQSVAFWCNPISGHATLYWYQQILGQGPKLLIQFQNNGVVDDSQLPKDRFSAERLKGVDSTLKIQPAKLEDSAVYLCASSSTGNQPQHFGDGTRLSIL.

The J gene is TRBJ2-1, the V gene TRBV7-8; TRBD2 aligns across 7 bases. V dropped 1 base and J dropped 15; count of bases not matched to a gene: 6. Germline-derived CDR1 and CDR2 are SGHVS and FQNEAQ. The CDR3 is 12 residues long. CDR3 amino acids: CASSLVGGSPFF. The DNA of the CDR3 is TGTGCCAGCAGCTTAGTCGGGGGGAGTCCGTTCTTC.

The rearrangement uses TRBV5-1 and TRBJ1-1; no definite D call. The germline V gene has CDR1 SGHRS and CDR2 YFSETQ. The CDR3 sequence is 14 residues long. The germline V and J ends were trimmed by 1 base and 1 base, with 8 bases remaining between them. The CDR3 DNA sequence: TGCGCCAGCAGCTTGTGGACGGCGAACACTGAAGCTTTCTTT. This sequence encodes CASSLWTANTEAFF.

The rearrangement uses TRBV5-1 and TRBJ2-3; TRBD2 aligns across 7 bases. Germline V lookup: CDR1 SGHRS, CDR2 YFSETQ. V was clipped by 0 bases and J by 6 bases; unmatched bases: 4. This CDR3 is 14 amino acids long. The CDR3 DNA is TGCGCCAGCAGCTTGGCTCGCGGGAGCGATACGCAGTATTTT. Translation: CASSLARGSDTQYF.

This chain joins TRBV29-1 and TRBJ1-1, with 10 bases identical to TRBD1. Trimming at V came to 8 bases and at J to 4 bases, leaving 7 bases not matched to a gene. Germline values: CDR1 SQVTM, CDR2 ANQGSEA. This CDR3 has 13 residues. The CDR3 DNA reads TGCAGCTCACAGACAGGGGGCATCACTGAAGCTTTCTTT. Amino acids: CSSQTGGITEAFF.